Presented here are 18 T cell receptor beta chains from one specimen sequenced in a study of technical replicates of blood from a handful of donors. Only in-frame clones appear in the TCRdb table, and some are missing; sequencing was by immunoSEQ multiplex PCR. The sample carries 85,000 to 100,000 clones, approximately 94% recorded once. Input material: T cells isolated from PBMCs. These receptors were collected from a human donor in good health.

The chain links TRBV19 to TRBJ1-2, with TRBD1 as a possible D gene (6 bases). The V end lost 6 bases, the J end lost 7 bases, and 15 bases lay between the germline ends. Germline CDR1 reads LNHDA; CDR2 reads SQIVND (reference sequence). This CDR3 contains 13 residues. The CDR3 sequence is CASRGTGSGGYTF. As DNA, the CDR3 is TGTGCCAGTAGGGGAACAGGGTCAGGTGGCTACACCTTC.

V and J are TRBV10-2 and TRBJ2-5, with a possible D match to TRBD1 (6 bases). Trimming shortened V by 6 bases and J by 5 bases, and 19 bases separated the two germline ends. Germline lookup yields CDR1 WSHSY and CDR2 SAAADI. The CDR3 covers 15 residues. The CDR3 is CASRQGSSFAETQYF. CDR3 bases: TGCGCCAGCAGGCAGGGGAGTTCGTTCGCGGAGACCCAGTACTTC.

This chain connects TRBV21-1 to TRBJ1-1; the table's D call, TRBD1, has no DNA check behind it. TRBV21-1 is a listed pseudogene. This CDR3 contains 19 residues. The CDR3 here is CASSKGGETGARRNTEAFF. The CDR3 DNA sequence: TGTGCCAGCAGCAAAGGGGGAGAGACAGGGGCCAGGAGGAACACTGAAGCTTTCTTT.

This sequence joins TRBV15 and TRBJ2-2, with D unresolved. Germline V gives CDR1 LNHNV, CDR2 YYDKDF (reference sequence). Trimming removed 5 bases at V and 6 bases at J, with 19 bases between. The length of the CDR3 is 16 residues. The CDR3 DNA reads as TGTGCCACCAGCGGTCTGGGTGGTATTGGGCCCGGGGAGCTGTTTTTT. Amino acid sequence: CATSGLGGIGPGELFF.

The CDR3 protein is CASSTRTGLTSDTQYF. Here the CDR3 DNA reads TGTGCCAGCAGCACACGGACAGGGCTCACCTCAGATACGCAGTATTTT. The chain combines TRBV7-9 with TRBJ2-3; TRBD1 matches at 8 bases. J was trimmed by 4 bases and V by 5 bases; bases with no gene match: 11. Germline lookup yields CDR1 SEHNR and CDR2 FQNEAQ (reference sequence). The CDR3 is 16 residues long.

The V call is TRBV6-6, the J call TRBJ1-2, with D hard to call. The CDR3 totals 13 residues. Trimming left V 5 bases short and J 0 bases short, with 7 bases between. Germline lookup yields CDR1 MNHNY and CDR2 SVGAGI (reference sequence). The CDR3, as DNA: TGTGCCAGCAGTCATCGAGCTAACTATGGCTACACCTTC. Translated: CASSHRANYGYTF.

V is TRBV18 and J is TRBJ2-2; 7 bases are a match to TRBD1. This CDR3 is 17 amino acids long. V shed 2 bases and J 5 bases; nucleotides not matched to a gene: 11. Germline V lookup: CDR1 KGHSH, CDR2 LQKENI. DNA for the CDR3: TGTGCCAGCTCACCATCGTTATTCGGGACAGTAACCGGGGAGCTGTTTTTT. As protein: CASSPSLFGTVTGELFF. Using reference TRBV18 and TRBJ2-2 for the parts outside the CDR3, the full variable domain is NAGVMQNPRHLVRRRGQEARLRCSPMKGHSHVYWYRQLPEEGLKFMVYLQKENIIDESGMPKERFSAEFPKEGPSILRIQQVVRGDSAAYFCASSPSLFGTVTGELFFGEGSRLTVL.

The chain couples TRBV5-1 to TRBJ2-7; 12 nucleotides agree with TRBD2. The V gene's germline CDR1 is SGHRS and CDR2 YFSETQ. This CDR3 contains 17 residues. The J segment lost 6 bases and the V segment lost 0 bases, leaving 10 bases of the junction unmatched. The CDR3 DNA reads TGCGCCAGCAGCTTGGATCCGGTCCTAGCGGGAGGGGGCGAGCAGTACTTC. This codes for CASSLDPVLAGGGEQYF.

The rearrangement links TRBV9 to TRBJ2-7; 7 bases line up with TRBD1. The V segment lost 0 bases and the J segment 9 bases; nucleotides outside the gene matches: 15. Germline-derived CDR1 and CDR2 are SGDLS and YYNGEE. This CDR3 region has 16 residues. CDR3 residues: CASSVAGQAIPTRQYF. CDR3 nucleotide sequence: TGTGCCAGCAGCGTAGCCGGACAGGCCATTCCTACGAGGCAGTACTTC.

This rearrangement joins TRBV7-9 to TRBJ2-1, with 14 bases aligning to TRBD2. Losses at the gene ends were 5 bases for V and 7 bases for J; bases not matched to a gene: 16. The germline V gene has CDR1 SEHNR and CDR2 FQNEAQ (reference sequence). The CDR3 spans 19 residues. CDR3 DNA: TGTGCCAGCAGCCCCGGGACTAGCGGGAGATTCCCATATATAAATGAGCAGTTCTTC. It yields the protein CASSPGTSGRFPYINEQFF. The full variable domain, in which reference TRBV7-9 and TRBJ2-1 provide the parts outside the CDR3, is DTGVSQNPRHKITKRGQNVTFRCDPISEHNRLYWYRQTLGQGPEFLTYFQNEAQLEKSRLLSDRFSAERPKGSFSTLEIQRTEQGDSAMYLCASSPGTSGRFPYINEQFFGPGTRLTVL.

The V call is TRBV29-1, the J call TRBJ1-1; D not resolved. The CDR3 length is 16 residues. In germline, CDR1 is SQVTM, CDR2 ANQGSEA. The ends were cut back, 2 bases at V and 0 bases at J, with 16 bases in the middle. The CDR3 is CSVESGYRLLNTEAFF. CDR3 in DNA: TGCAGCGTTGAAAGCGGGTACCGGCTTTTGAACACTGAAGCTTTCTTT.

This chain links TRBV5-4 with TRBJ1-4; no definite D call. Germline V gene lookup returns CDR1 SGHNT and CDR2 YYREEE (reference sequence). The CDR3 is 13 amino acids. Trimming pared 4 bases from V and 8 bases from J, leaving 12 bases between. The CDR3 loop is CASSLAPTEKLFF. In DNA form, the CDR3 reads TGTGCCAGCAGCCTGGCACCTACCGAAAAACTGTTTTTT.

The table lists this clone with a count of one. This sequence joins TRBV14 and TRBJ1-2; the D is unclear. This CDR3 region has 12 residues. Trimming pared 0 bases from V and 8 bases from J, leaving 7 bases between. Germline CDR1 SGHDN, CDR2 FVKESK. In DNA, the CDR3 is TGTGCCAGCAGCCAAGATCTGGGCGGCTACACCTTC. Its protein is CASSQDLGGYTF. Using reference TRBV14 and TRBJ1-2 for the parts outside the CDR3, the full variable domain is EAGVTQFPSHSVIEKGQTVTLRCDPISGHDNLYWYRRVMGKEIKFLLHFVKESKQDESGMPNNRFLAERTGGTYSTLKVQPAELEDSGVYFCASSQDLGGYTFGSGTRLTVV.

CDR3 sequence: CASSVGQGLSGTDTQYF. The CDR3 DNA is TGTGCCAGCAGCGTGGGACAGGGTCTGTCGGGAACAGATACGCAGTATTTT. V usage is TRBV9 and J usage is TRBJ2-3, with 9 bases that match TRBD1. The CDR3 has 17 amino acids. Germline loops: CDR1 SGDLS, CDR2 YYNGEE. V gave up 2 bases and J gave up 3 bases; unmatched junction bases: 10.

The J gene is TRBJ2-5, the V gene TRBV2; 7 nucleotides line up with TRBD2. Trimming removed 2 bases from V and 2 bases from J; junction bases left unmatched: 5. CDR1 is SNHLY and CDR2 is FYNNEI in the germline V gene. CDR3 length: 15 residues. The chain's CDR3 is CASSERVSGQETQYF. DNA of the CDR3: TGTGCCAGCAGTGAAAGGGTTAGCGGGCAAGAGACCCAGTACTTC.

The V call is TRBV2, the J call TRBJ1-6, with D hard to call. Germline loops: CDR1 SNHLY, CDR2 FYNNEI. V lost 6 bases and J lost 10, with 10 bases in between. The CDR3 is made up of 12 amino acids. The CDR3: CASSVELSPLHF. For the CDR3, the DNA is TGTGCCAGCAGCGTAGAACTGTCACCCCTCCACTTT.

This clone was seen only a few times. The CDR3 here is CASSQGREYGYTF. The CDR3 nucleotides read TGTGCCAGCAGCCAAGGACGGGAATATGGCTACACCTTC. The chain joins TRBV16 to TRBJ1-2; the D is unclear. CDR1 KGHSY and CDR2 FQNENV come from the germline V gene. This CDR3 contains 13 residues. V shed 2 bases and J shed 5 bases, with 9 bases lying between them.

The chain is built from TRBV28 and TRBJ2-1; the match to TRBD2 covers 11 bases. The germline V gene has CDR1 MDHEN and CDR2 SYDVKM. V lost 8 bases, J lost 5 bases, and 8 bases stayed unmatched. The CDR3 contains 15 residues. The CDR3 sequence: CASDPSGGSNNEQFF. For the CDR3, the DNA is TGTGCCAGCGATCCTAGCGGGGGGTCAAACAATGAGCAGTTCTTC.